A single sample is the source of the 21 T cell receptor beta chains below, sequenced in a study of shared clonotypes between healthy human individuals. TCRdb keeps only in-frame clones here, not all; method: immunoSEQ multiplex PCR. Found here are more than 450,000 clones, 79% of them singletons; the top ten hold 10% to 15%. Sequencing was performed on PBMCs. The receptors come from a woman in her thirties or forties in good health. Some clones in this sample may be carry-over from other donors' samples.

The V and J genes are TRBV27 and TRBJ2-1; 9 bases align to TRBD2. Germline loops: CDR1 MNHEY, CDR2 SMNVEV (reference sequence). Trimming cost V 6 bases and J 4 bases; bases outside gene matches: 7. The CDR3 runs to 15 residues. The CDR3 spells CASSPGLAPYNEQFF. In nucleotides, the CDR3 is TGTGCCAGCAGCCCCGGACTAGCGCCTTACAATGAGCAGTTCTTC.

This clone has just one count. The J gene is TRBJ2-1, the V gene TRBV5-1; 8 bases line up with TRBD2. Germline CDR1 is SGHRS and CDR2 is YFSETQ. The CDR3 is 15 amino acids. The V gene end was trimmed by 4 bases and the J gene end by 5 bases; junction bases not matched to a gene: 8. CDR3 sequence (DNA): TGCGCCAGCAGCATCGCAGCGGGGGTAGACAATGAGCAGTTCTTC. This gives the protein CASSIAAGVDNEQFF.

The rearrangement uses TRBV28 and TRBJ2-7, with TRBD2 identical over 8 bases. The V gene end was trimmed by 3 bases and the J gene end by 5 bases; junction bases not matched to a gene: 3. This CDR3 has 13 amino acids. Germline assignment: CDR1 MDHEN and CDR2 SYDVKM. CDR3 amino acids: CASSLGGGNEQYF. CDR3 nucleotides: TGTGCCAGCAGTTTGGGCGGGGGGAACGAGCAGTACTTC.

The V gene is TRBV5-1, the J gene TRBJ2-1, with 8 bases aligning to TRBD1. This CDR3 spans 16 amino acids. The V gene end was trimmed by 0 bases and the J gene end by 7 bases; junction bases not matched to a gene: 9. Germline CDR1 SGHRS, CDR2 YFSETQ. For the CDR3, the DNA is TGCGCCAGCAGCTTGGGGGGGACAGGCATTCGAAATGAGCAGTTCTTC. Its protein product is CASSLGGTGIRNEQFF.

This clone was seen more than once but under ten times. J is TRBJ2-3 and V is TRBV5-1; D ambiguous. Looked up from germline, CDR1 is SGHRS and CDR2 is YFSETQ. Between the trimmed V and J ends, which lost 4 bases and 3 bases, there was a span of 9 bases. The CDR3 covers 13 residues. In nucleotides, the CDR3 is TGCGCCAGCAGCCCGGCCCCTACAGATACGCAGTATTTT. Encoded protein: CASSPAPTDTQYF.

The chain's CDR3 is CASSEDPIGTGELFF. The CDR3 DNA reads as TGTGCCAGCAGTGAGGACCCCATTGGCACCGGGGAGCTGTTTTTT. This sequence joins TRBV25-1 and TRBJ2-2; D gene ambiguous. The germline V gene encodes CDR1 MGHDK and CDR2 SYGVNS. V dropped 3 bases and J dropped 4 bases, with 12 bases sitting between them. The CDR3 loop spans 15 amino acids.

The rearrangement uses TRBV29-1 and TRBJ2-3; 7 positions agree with TRBD2. This CDR3 spans 13 amino acids. Germline values: CDR1 SQVTM, CDR2 ANQGSEA. V shed 6 bases and J 10 bases; nucleotides not matched to a gene: 13. CDR3 amino acids: CSVRDPLSGSQYF. In DNA, the CDR3 is TGCAGCGTCCGGGACCCACTTAGCGGGTCGCAGTATTTT.

The V gene is TRBV28, the J gene TRBJ1-1; D unclear. V was trimmed by 0 bases and J by 1 base, leaving 9 bases between them. The V gene's germline CDR1 is MDHEN and CDR2 SYDVKM. The CDR3 consists of 15 residues. CDR3 residues: CASSLWADGNTEAFF. The CDR3 bases are TGTGCCAGCAGTTTATGGGCAGATGGGAACACTGAAGCTTTCTTT.

DNA of the CDR3: TGTGCCAGCAGCTTAGCGATCGCGGGAGCGGGCGAGCAGTACTTC. Translated, it gives CASSLAIAGAGEQYF. The chain couples TRBV7-2 to TRBJ2-7, with 7 bases identical to TRBD2. The J segment lost 6 bases and the V segment lost 0 bases, leaving 8 bases of the junction unmatched. CDR3 length: 15 residues. Germline CDR1 SGHTA, CDR2 FQGNSA.

The rearrangement links TRBV15 to TRBJ2-6; possible D gene TRBD1, 6 bases. V lost 5 bases to trimming and J lost 0 bases, with 14 bases between them. The CDR3 spans 17 residues. The germline V gene has CDR1 LNHNV and CDR2 YYDKDF (reference sequence). DNA for the CDR3: TGTGCCACCAGCCCAGGGGACCCAGTCTCTGGGGCCAACGTCCTGACTTTC. This sequence encodes CATSPGDPVSGANVLTF.

This clone was found once. The rearrangement uses TRBV7-9 and TRBJ2-5, with D tentatively TRBD1 (5 bases). Germline V gives CDR1 SEHNR, CDR2 FQNEAQ (reference sequence). The CDR3 has 16 amino acids. V lost 4 bases and J lost 3, with 18 bases in between. The CDR3 here is CASSSVQARKKETQYF. For the CDR3, the DNA is TGTGCCAGCAGCTCGGTACAGGCACGGAAGAAAGAGACCCAGTACTTC.

The chain has TRBV4-1 and TRBJ2-2; D unresolved. Germline CDR1 reads MGHRA; CDR2 reads YSYEKL. The CDR3 covers 15 residues. Trimming stripped 0 bases from V and 1 base from J, with 6 bases between. The CDR3 loop reads CASSQDPQNTGELFF. Here the CDR3 DNA reads TGCGCCAGCAGCCAAGATCCCCAGAACACCGGGGAGCTGTTTTTT.

With respect to this clone: Other DNA sequences in the same sample also yield this CDR3. CDR3 coding DNA: TGTGCCAGCAGCTTAGGAGGTACCGGGGAGCTGTTTTTT. Translation: CASSLGGTGELFF. The chain uses TRBV11-2 and TRBJ2-2, with D uncertain. The CDR3 runs 13 residues. Germline-derived CDR1 and CDR2 are SGHAT and FQNNGV. Trimming shortened V by 1 base and J by 5 bases, and 5 bases separated the two germline ends.

The chain links TRBV7-2 to TRBJ2-3, with D uncertain. Germline values: CDR1 SGHTA, CDR2 FQGNSA. CDR3 length: 13 amino acids. With 5 bases removed from V and 5 bases from J, the gap between germline ends came to 11 bases. CDR3 in DNA: TGTGCCAGCAGCCCGGAGTTCCAAGATACGCAGTATTTT. Residues: CASSPEFQDTQYF.

This clone has only a few counts. The J gene is TRBJ1-1, the V gene TRBV6-1, with a tentative D call TRBD1 (5 bases). Germline V gives CDR1 MNHNS, CDR2 SASEGT. The CDR3 is made up of 13 amino acids. V lost 8 bases and J lost 0, with 10 bases in between. The CDR3 sequence: CASEGHLNTEAFF. As DNA, the CDR3 is TGTGCCAGCGAAGGACACTTGAACACTGAAGCTTTCTTT.

The genes are TRBV7-2 and TRBJ1-1; TRBD1 is a possible D gene (6 bases). The CDR3 covers 13 residues. V gave up 5 bases and J gave up 5 bases, with 12 bases separating them. Germline V gene sequence: CDR1 SGHTA, CDR2 FQGNSA. In DNA form, the CDR3 reads TGTGCCAGCAGCCGGGGGGGGCGTACTGAAGCTTTCTTT. Its translation is CASSRGGRTEAFF.

V gene TRBV29-1 combines with J gene TRBJ1-2; maybe TRBD1 (5 bases). Germline V lookup: CDR1 SQVTM, CDR2 ANQGSEA. The CDR3 is 13 amino acids. Trimming removed 2 bases from V and 7 bases from J, with 14 bases in between. The CDR3 coding sequence is TGCAGCGTTGAACTGGCGGGGACCGGTGGCTACACCTTC. Its protein product is CSVELAGTGGYTF. Variable domain in full (rest from reference TRBV29-1 and TRBJ1-2): SAVISQKPSRDICQRGTSLTIQCQVDSQVTMMFWYRQQPGQSLTLIATANQGSEATYESGFVIDKFPISRPNLTFSTLTVSNMSPEDSSIYLCSVELAGTGGYTFGSGTRLTVV.

The chain employs TRBV18 and TRBJ2-5; 9 nucleotides line up with TRBD2. Germline values: CDR1 KGHSH, CDR2 LQKENI. Losses at the gene ends were 4 bases for V and 5 bases for J; bases not matched to a gene: 5. The CDR3 is made up of 14 amino acids. The CDR3 protein is CASSLAGEVETQYF. CDR3 coding DNA: TGTGCCAGCTCACTAGCGGGAGAGGTGGAGACCCAGTACTTC.

This clone was detected only once. The genes are TRBV11-2 and TRBJ2-3, with D possibly TRBD2 on 6 matching bases. The germline CDR1 and CDR2 sequences are SGHAT and FQNNGV. CDR3 length: 14 amino acids. V was cut by 3 bases and J by 6 bases, with 13 bases left in between. CDR3 amino acids: CASSFLRDWDTQYF. Written as DNA, the CDR3 is TGTGCCAGCAGCTTCCTCCGGGACTGGGATACGCAGTATTTT.

The genes are TRBV28 and TRBJ2-2; maybe TRBD1 (6 bases). The CDR3 is 15 amino acids. Germline CDR1 and CDR2: MDHEN and SYDVKM. The germline V and J ends were trimmed by 6 bases and 2 bases, with 13 bases remaining between them. The chain's CDR3 is CASRPDRYNTGELFF. The DNA of the CDR3 is TGTGCCAGCAGACCGGACAGATATAACACCGGGGAGCTGTTTTTT.

The rearrangement uses TRBV4-2 and TRBJ2-3, with 10 bases fitting TRBD1. The J segment lost 1 base and the V segment lost 4 bases, leaving 17 bases of the junction unmatched. Germline values: CDR1 LGHNA, CDR2 YNFKEQ. The CDR3 loop spans 20 amino acids. The CDR3 protein is CASSRGWGTGDIGGTDTQYF. The CDR3 DNA reads as TGTGCCAGCAGCCGAGGGTGGGGGACAGGGGATATCGGGGGCACAGATACGCAGTATTTT.